This T cell receptor beta chain was sequenced during a study of patients and donors after allogeneic stem cell transplantation. There are many counts of this clonotype. TCRdb reprocessed the RT-PCR reads via MiXCR and lists one record per CDR3 protein. Altogether approximately 250,000 distinct CDR3 sequences are present, 14% being singletons, with the ten largest covering approximately 10%. Germline V CDR1 and CDR2: LGHNA, YSLEER. The V segment lost 1 base and the J segment 7 bases; nucleotides outside the gene matches: 8. The CDR3 is made up of 15 amino acids. The sample taken for sequencing was blood, either unsorted or a sorted T cell fraction (not recorded which). The TCR was taken from a human donor who was either an allogeneic HSCT recipient or a stem cell or donor lymphocyte infusion donor (not recorded which). It is not recorded whose cells these are; they may come from a transplant donor. This sequence joins TRBV4-3 and TRBJ2-5; 8 bases are a match to TRBD2. CDR3 residues: CASSQVLAGWGTQYF. The DNA for the CDR3 is TGCGCCAGCAGCCAAGTGCTAGCGGGTTGGGGGACCCAGTACTTC.